This T cell receptor (beta chain) appears in the sequencing data of a study of blood T cell repertoires in COVID-19. Study in general: Samples of COVID-19 (acute and convalescent) were obtained from the United States, Italy and Spain. PBMCs, B-cell-depleted T cells, or T cells were the source of the cDNA or gDNA that made up the material.

Original methodology: Researchers report that nucleated cell counts were estimated from reference gene primer amplification. The data were produced by immunoSEQ multiplex PCR, yet TCRdb's version contains in-frame clones alone and is incomplete. The V and J calls and clone size are taken from that table; D and trimming were inferred from the DNA. The sample holds about 180,000 clones, about 82% seen once. The CDR3 totals 16 residues. Germline V gene lookup returns CDR1 KGHDR and CDR2 SFDVKD. Unmatched junction bases numbered 5, after V lost 4 bases and J lost 0 bases. The sequenced sample consisted of peripheral blood. The chain couples TRBV24-1 to TRBJ2-5; TRBD2 agrees at 9 bases. This sequence originates from a man aged 70 or older with active or convalescent COVID-19. The CDR3 DNA follows: TGTGCCACCAGTGACCCCGCTAGCGGGAACCAAGAGACCCAGTACTTC. Its translation: CATSDPASGNQETQYF.